A selection of T cell receptor beta chains follows, all from one sample in a study of blood T cell repertoires in COVID-19. Clones were read by immunoSEQ multiplex PCR, and TCRdb kept only the in-frame ones, dropping some. The data hold tens of thousands of clones, with approximately 90% observed a single time. Sequences were obtained from peripheral blood. These receptors all come from a human donor with active COVID-19. The donor label of this sample is uncertain. Each CDR3 is given with its conserved first and last residue. A D gene is named only where the DNA matches it firmly. The size of a clone is reported for some rows only, either as once, few or many, or as a class for expanded clones.

d_gene,j_gene,v_gene,abundance,CDR3nt,CDR3aa
TRBD2,TRBJ2-1,TRBV28,.,TGTGCCAGCAGTTTAAGACTAGCGGGACTTGGGGAGCAGTTCTTC,CASSLRLAGLGEQFF
TRBD1,TRBJ1-5,TRBV28,.,TGTGCCAGCAAACTTCCGGGACAGGGGGGTCAGCCCCAGCATTTT,CASKLPGQGGQPQHF
TRBD1,TRBJ2-1,TRBV24-1,.,TGTGCCACCAGTGATGCGGGACAGGGAAGCAATGAGCAGTTCTTC,CATSDAGQGSNEQFF
TRBD1,TRBJ1-2,TRBV6-5,once,TGTGCCAGCAGTTACGAGGGGGCTTGGGGCTACACCTTC,CASSYEGAWGYTF
.,TRBJ2-1,TRBV12-3/TRBV12-4,.,TGTGCCAGCAGTTTAGACGGTTATGAGCAGTTCTTC,CASSLDGYEQFF
TRBD2,TRBJ2-7,TRBV6-6,few,TGTGCCAGCAGCCTAGGGGGAGCGGGGGAGTCCTACGAGCAGTACTTC,CASSLGGAGESYEQYF
TRBD1,TRBJ1-5,TRBV10-1,few,TGCGCCAGCAGTCCCGGGACAGGGGGTCAGCCCCAGCATTTT,CASSPGTGGQPQHF
TRBD1,TRBJ1-6,TRBV18,.,TGTGCCAGCTCACCACGAGGACAGGGGGCCATTTCACCCCTCCACTTT,CASSPRGQGAISPLHF
TRBD2,TRBJ2-7,TRBV15,.,TGTGCCACCAGCAGAGAGACTTGGGAGGGAGGCGAGCAGTACTTC,CATSRETWEGGEQYF
.,TRBJ2-2,TRBV4-3,.,TGCGCCAGCAGCCCCCGGGGGGCTGGGGACACCGGGGAGCTGTTTTTT,CASSPRGAGDTGELFF
.,TRBJ1-4,TRBV19,.,TGTGCCAGTAGTATAGCAGGGGCTCGTGAAAAACTGTTTTTT,CASSIAGAREKLFF
TRBD1,TRBJ2-5,TRBV3-1/TRBV3-2,.,TGTGCCAGCTGGGACAGGTTTGAGACCCAGTACTTC,CASWDRFETQYF
.,TRBJ1-1,TRBV24-1,.,TGTGCCACCAGTGATCCCAGGGGAGGGACTGAAGCTTTCTTT,CATSDPRGGTEAFF
TRBD1,TRBJ2-5,TRBV6-1,once,TGTGCCAGCAGTGCATCGGACAGGGGGGAAGAAGAGACCCAGTACTTC,CASSASDRGEEETQYF
.,TRBJ2-3,TRBV5-4,.,TGTGCCAGCAGCTTGGTGTCTATCCCAGATACGCAGTATTTT,CASSLVSIPDTQYF
TRBD2,TRBJ2-7,TRBV5-1,.,TGCGCCAGCAGCTTGGCTAGCGGGAGTATAGGCGAGCAGTACTTC,CASSLASGSIGEQYF
.,TRBJ2-1,TRBV19,.,TGTGCCAGTAGGCCGACTAGTTCCGACAATGAGCAGTTCTTC,CASRPTSSDNEQFF
TRBD1,TRBJ2-3,TRBV5-1,once,TGCGCCAGCAGCCCCGGACAGGGCTCAGATACGCAGTATTTT,CASSPGQGSDTQYF
.,TRBJ2-5,TRBV6-1,.,TGTGCCAGCAGTGTAGAGGTCCAAATGACCCAGTACTTC,CASSVEVQMTQYF
TRBD1,TRBJ2-5,TRBV29-1,medium-sized,TGCAGCGTTGAACCGGACAGGGGGCGGATGGAGACCCAGTACTTC,CSVEPDRGRMETQYF
TRBD2,TRBJ2-5,TRBV10-2,.,TGCGCCAGCAGTGAACCTAGCGGGGGGGTAGAGACCCAGTACTTC,CASSEPSGGVETQYF
.,TRBJ2-7,TRBV4-3,.,TGCGCCAGCAGCCAAGATGGGCGGGCCTACGAGCAGTACTTC,CASSQDGRAYEQYF
TRBD2,TRBJ2-7,TRBV29-1,.,TGCAGCGTTGAAACTAGCGGGAGTACCTACGAGCAGTACTTC,CSVETSGSTYEQYF
TRBD2,TRBJ2-5,TRBV7-7,.,TGTGCTAGCAGCTCCTGGACTAGCGGGGGAGGGGAGACCCAGTACTTC,CASSSWTSGGGETQYF
TRBD1,TRBJ1-5,TRBV30,.,TGTGCCTGGAGTTCGCAGGGGGTTCAGCCCCAGCATTTT,CAWSSQGVQPQHF
.,TRBJ2-6,TRBV6-2/TRBV6-3,.,TGTGCCAGCAGTTACGGAGGGACGTACTCTGGGGCCAACGTCCTGACTTTC,CASSYGGTYSGANVLTF
TRBD2,TRBJ2-7,TRBV7-3,.,TGTGCCAGCAGCTTAAACCCACCTGGACTAGCGGGGAGCTCCTACGAGCAGTACTTC,CASSLNPPGLAGSSYEQYF
.,TRBJ1-6,TRBV27,once,TGTGCCAGCAGTTTATCCGGGAATTCACCCCTCCACTTT,CASSLSGNSPLHF
.,TRBJ2-4,TRBV4-1,.,TGCGCCAGCAGCCAAGGGGAAGGGAGAGACATTCAGTACTTC,CASSQGEGRDIQYF
.,TRBJ2-5,TRBV12-3/TRBV12-4,.,TGTGCCAGCAGTTTATTACTAGCAGAGACCCAGTACTTC,CASSLLLAETQYF
.,TRBJ1-1,TRBV7-9,once,TGTGCCAGCAGCTTAACAGCCGCTGAAGCTTTCTTT,CASSLTAAEAFF
.,TRBJ2-1,TRBV5-6,.,TGTGCCAGCAGCCGCATCAATCACCCACTCTCCTACAATGAGCAGTTCTTC,CASSRINHPLSYNEQFF
.,TRBJ1-2,TRBV5-6,once,TGTGCCAGCAGCTTGGGGCAGGGAGGCTATGGCTACACCTTC,CASSLGQGGYGYTF
TRBD2,TRBJ2-3,TRBV4-3,.,TGCGCCAGCAGCCAAGATTGGACTAGCGGGGTGCAGGGAGATACGCAGTATTTT,CASSQDWTSGVQGDTQYF
TRBD1,TRBJ1-5,TRBV7-2,.,TGTGCCAGCAGCCCCAGGCCAGGGGGTCGGGGCAATCAGCCCCAGCATTTT,CASSPRPGGRGNQPQHF
TRBD1,TRBJ1-1,TRBV7-2,.,TGTGCCAGCAGCTGGGACAGGGAAACTGAAGCTTTCTTT,CASSWDRETEAFF
.,TRBJ2-5,TRBV10-3,.,TGTGCCATCAAGATGGAGGGAGGCGGGCGAGAGACCCAGTACTTC,CAIKMEGGGRETQYF
.,TRBJ1-2,TRBV30,.,TGTGCCTTCGGCCGGGGGGGAAGCTATGGCTACACCTTC,CAFGRGGSYGYTF
.,TRBJ2-7,TRBV28,.,TGTGCCAGCACTTCTCGTTTAGGGGCAGGAGAGCAGTACTTC,CASTSRLGAGEQYF
.,TRBJ1-5,TRBV6-5,.,TGTGCCAGCAGTTCATCTAGCAATCAGCCCCAGCATTTT,CASSSSSNQPQHF
.,TRBJ2-7,TRBV27,.,TGTGCCAGCACTCCCAGCGGCAGGCCTCGCGAGCAGTACTTC,CASTPSGRPREQYF
TRBD2,TRBJ2-1,TRBV28,.,TGTGCCAGCAGTTCTCTCGGGACTACTCATTACAATGAGCAGTTCTTC,CASSSLGTTHYNEQFF
.,TRBJ1-3,TRBV27,.,TGTGCCAGCCGCAGGAGGGCTGGAAACACCATATATTTT,CASRRRAGNTIYF
TRBD1,TRBJ2-5,TRBV5-1,.,TGCGCCAGCAGCTTGGAGCCGGACAGGGGAGGTTCGGAGACCCAGTACTTC,CASSLEPDRGGSETQYF
TRBD2,TRBJ2-1,TRBV7-9,.,TGTGCCAGCAGCCCGTTACTACTAGCGGGAGGGTCGATTCAGCAGTTCTTC,CASSPLLLAGGSIQQFF
.,TRBJ2-7,TRBV6-5,.,TGTGCCACCGGAACGGGGGTCCCCCCCTACGAGCAGTACTTC,CATGTGVPPYEQYF
.,TRBJ1-1,TRBV6-5,.,TGTGCCAGCAGCCTAACGGTAGGCACAGGCCTAAAGGCTTTCTTT,CASSLTVGTGLKAFF
.,TRBJ1-2,TRBV5-4,.,TGTGCCAGCAGCTTTGTGTCTAGTGCGGGCTACACCTTC,CASSFVSSAGYTF
TRBD1,TRBJ1-2,TRBV6-5,.,TGTGCCAGCAGTTCCCCGGGACAGGGGCCGGATGGCTACACCTTC,CASSSPGQGPDGYTF
.,TRBJ2-7,TRBV6-2/TRBV6-3,.,TGTGCCAGCAGTTACAGTTGGGCCCAGAACTCCTACGAGCAGTACTTC,CASSYSWAQNSYEQYF
.,TRBJ2-7,TRBV30,.,TGTGCCTTCAAAAGGGGGTTACGCTACGAGCAGTACTTC,CAFKRGLRYEQYF
TRBD2,TRBJ2-3,TRBV5-8,.,TGTGCCAGCAGCCTAGGGACTATTAGCACAGATACGCAGTATTTT,CASSLGTISTDTQYF
TRBD2,TRBJ2-1,TRBV28,.,TGTGCCAGCAGTTCTAGCGGGAGGTCGAGGGATGAGCAGTTCTTC,CASSSSGRSRDEQFF
TRBD1,TRBJ1-6,TRBV30,.,TGTGCCTGGAGTAGGGGGACAGGCAAAGTCTTTTCACCCCTCCACTTT,CAWSRGTGKVFSPLHF
TRBD1,TRBJ2-6,TRBV24-1,once,TGTGCCACCAGTGATCCTCAGGGGGCTGGGGCCAACGTCCTGACTTTC,CATSDPQGAGANVLTF
.,TRBJ1-1,TRBV6-5,.,TGTGCCAGCACAGGAGGCGAGAACACTGAAGCTTTCTTT,CASTGGENTEAFF
TRBD2,TRBJ2-7,TRBV5-4,.,TGTGCCAGCAGCCCGGGACTAGCGGGGGGGCCGGGCGAGCAGTACTTC,CASSPGLAGGPGEQYF
.,TRBJ2-5,TRBV21-1,.,TGTGCCAGCAGCAAAGATAGGCGGGGGAAACAAGAGACCCAGTACTTC,CASSKDRRGKQETQYF
TRBD1,TRBJ2-3,TRBV7-8,.,TGTGCCAGCAGCTTAGCACAGGGGGCAGGCACAGATACGCAGTATTTT,CASSLAQGAGTDTQYF
TRBD2,TRBJ2-2,TRBV4-3,.,TGCGCCAGCAGCCAGACGTCTCCCGGGACTATAAACACCGGGGAGCTGTTTTTT,CASSQTSPGTINTGELFF